One TCR beta chain is described in this entry. Its antigen is currently unknown. The data were obtained in a study of T cell responses to AZD1222 COVID-19 vaccine. Overall study findings and caveats: The donors showed a predominance of white British ancestry and of females, with possible underestimation of clonal diversity. Regions 160-218 and 743-854 dominated among vaccine-associated CD4 TCRs spanning spike.

The assay was immunoSEQ multiplex PCR, and TCRdb's table has in-frame clones only and misses some. The sample shows tens of thousands of clones, around 90% of them seen only once. V was clipped by 0 bases and J by 9 bases; unmatched bases: 9. Per germline, CDR1 SGHRS and CDR2 YFSETQ. The CDR3 covers 16 residues. The gene calls are TRBV5-1 and TRBJ2-1, with 10 bases identical to TRBD2. The receptor comes from an adult in good health. The sample here was peripheral blood, taken on day 0 of AZD1222 vaccination. The CDR3 bases are TGCGCCAGCAGCTTGGGGACTAGCGGAGAACCCGGTGAGCAGTTCTTC. Encoded protein: CASSLGTSGEPGEQFF.